This T cell receptor (beta chain) was captured by sequencing in a study of cytomegalovirus exposure and HLA in healthy donors (dated by TCRdb to the late 2010s). Notes on the research overall: An earlier analysis of some 620 of the donors reported 250 to 300 Gb of sequence data and 95 million to 120 million unique TCR beta sequences obtained from around 180 million T cells. Donor age, sex, ethnicity and CMV serostatus were compiled alongside the repertoire data. Four to six DR-DQ haplotypes were handled as single units for association and clustering because linkage in the cohort was strong. The number of donors typed differed by locus, with roughly 629-640 for A, B, C, DRB1 and DQB1, 522 for DQA1, 600 to 610 for DPA1, and approximately 470 for DPB1. An early release that covered several hundred HLA-typed donors contained about 300 gigabases of sequencing data and approximately 85 million unique TCR sequences. The study used immunosequencing to profile the T cell repertoires of several hundred subjects and linked those repertoires to cytomegalovirus serostatus. Among about 360 genotyped donors of the cohort, an average of 235,054 unique TCR beta nucleotide sequences were sequenced per donor, around 20% of them non-productive. Rather than drawing on any new phenotypic data, the later analysis identified candidate immune exposures from TCR beta sequences and the way those sequences occurred across donors. A separate validation cohort of roughly 130 different subjects was used in addition to the 666-subject first cohort. In a later analysis, previously published TCR beta repertoires from fewer than 750 donors were re-analyzed and high-resolution HLA genotyping was added so that TCR occurrence patterns could be studied. All discovery cohort repertoires had been generated on a single sequencing platform. The study combined high-throughput TCR immunosequencing, statistical association of individual TCRs with disease status, and machine learning to predict cytomegalovirus infection status. In an earlier analysis of more than 550 of the donors, high-throughput TCR beta sequencing was used to judge whether each TCR beta V gene segment behaved as functional or pseudogenic. The study aimed to test whether signatures of past pathogen exposure could be identified by cataloging public T cell receptors. Both class I and class II loci were covered by HLA typing, at four-digit resolution. Of the roughly 400 genotyped donors, 81% were placed in the genetic ancestry cluster associated with self-reported Caucasian donors. A later genetic analysis took genome-wide SNP genotypes for about three fifths of the roughly 670 donors and used that subset as a discovery cohort. Overall results and qualifications from the work: Cytomegalovirus status was reported to be diagnosed by the classifier with high specificity and sensitivity in both the original and validation cohorts. At a false discovery rate of 0.05, a later analysis linked some 18,000 TCR beta sequences to specific HLA alleles. This cohort had only TCR beta chains sequenced, and the lack of alpha or paired-chain data limited which features could be detected. In a later analysis, TCR association rates were found to vary across HLA loci, with the most associated TCRs seen for DRB1 alleles and the fewest for HLA-C alleles. Because counts were too low, 15 to 20 rarely observed V segments, including chromosome 9 orphons, were excluded from the earlier analysis of 587 of the donors. CMV serostatus was the only immune exposure information available for the cohort. A later analysis found that HLA-associated TCR beta chains were more clonally expanded and had lower generation probabilities than equally common non-associated chains. Because the 87-base-pair reads could not distinguish some IMGT-functional V segments, including TRBV6-2 and TRBV6-3, those segments were excluded. A further reported finding was that TCR beta sequences accurately predicted the HLA-A and HLA-B alleles for most subjects in the first cohort. A group of highly shared sequence variants was considered likely to be a technical artifact of the sequencing pipeline. According to a later analysis, most CMV-associated TCR beta chains appeared to be HLA-restricted, and the HLA associations seemed to be driven largely by CMV exposure. A few of the identified cytomegalovirus-associated TCR beta chains were confirmed in vitro to be specific for cytomegalovirus antigens. Most TCR sequences were seen in very few donors, while some public TCRs were found in many individuals. Linkage disequilibrium might explain the correlated functional status among segregating V segments, but an unknown experimental factor could not be excluded. According to the authors, the approach could potentially be generalized to other disease states and immunological phenotypes. An association between a missense DCLRE1C variant and V-gene and J-gene trimming of TCR beta chains was found in a later genetic analysis and replicated in an independent cohort. The study listed 150 to 200 TCR beta chains as associated with cytomegalovirus. In an earlier analysis of 587 of the donors, most TCR beta V segments were observed in productive rearrangements about 90% or about 30% of the time, broadly matching IMGT annotations. Strong co-occurrence of HLA alleles, especially DR and DQ, made assigning TCR associations to individual alleles difficult. Compared with the approximately 670-donor mean, donors in an Asian-associated ancestry cluster had fewer N-insertions in productive TCRs, according to a later genetic analysis. A later analysis reported that several top co-occurrence clusters appeared linked to parvovirus B19, influenza, CMV and Epstein-Barr virus. HLA typing was unavailable for some donors at each locus, so association tests used only the typed subset. Sequencing depth was assumed to be roughly uniform across donors in the presence/absence analyses, though that assumption may not hold.

In regard to this clone: Its antigen target is currently unknown. There are no base qualities to consult, and no much larger clone falls within one base.

The CDR3 contains 14 residues, cysteine and phenylalanine counted. Kept here is only the CDR3 DNA, which spans 42 bases and is read in frame from base 1. Libraries came from the immunoSEQ multiplex PCR assay. For the multiplex PCR, a mixture combining 60 forward primers for TCR Vbeta segments and 13 reverse primers for TCR Jbeta segments was used. Amplification of the CDR3 region of rearranged TCR beta genes was performed with a multiplex PCR assay on genomic DNA. The Illumina HiSeq System was used to sequence the amplified TCR beta libraries as 87-base-pair reads. In the source study's methods: A later analysis counted about 76 million unique TCR beta chains across the 600 to 850 repertoires, and around 12 million of these chains were shared by at least two donors. Raw reads were error-corrected and collapsed into unique sequences by a nearest-neighbor algorithm in which closely related sequences were merged to remove PCR and sequencing errors. To assign V, D and J gene segments, CDR3 sequences were aligned to IMGT reference sequences. For a sequence to be retained, a match of at least six nucleotides to both a V gene segment and a J gene segment was required. Rearrangements were classified as productive when the CDR3 lacked stop codons and remained in frame with V and J, and all other rearrangements were classified as non-productive. Following IMGT convention, CDR3 was defined as the stretch from the second conserved V-encoded cysteine to the conserved J-encoded phenylalanine. The earlier analysis of about 610 of the donors excluded sequences that lacked an unambiguous match to a single V gene segment. An earlier analysis of several hundred of the donors classified V segments as functional when productive rearrangements were above 56.7% and as segregating when the standard deviation between donors was above 5%. A statistical classification framework was developed to diagnose cytomegalovirus status using the catalog of TCR beta chain sequences. V and J gene assignment, in a later analysis, came from comparing TCR nucleotide sequences with IMGT/GENE-DB human TR gene sequences. In a later analysis, CDR3 sequences and most-parsimonious VDJ recombination scenarios were assigned using the TCRdist pipeline. A later analysis defined each TCR beta chain by its CDR3 amino acid sequence plus V-gene family, and excluded reads lacking a unique V-gene family. In a later analysis, some 600 highly shared, low-generation-probability nucleotide sequences were removed to address suspected cross-contamination and a sequencing artifact. For each public chain, a later analysis derived a clonal expansion index from normalized ranks of inferred template counts within each repertoire. In a later analysis, generation probabilities were computed with a VDJ recombination model fitted to out-of-frame rearrangements, and the resulting probabilities were checked against IGoR. Hypergeometric tests were used in a later analysis to score TCR-TCR, TCR-HLA and TCR-CMV co-occurrence, with a repertoire-size bias correction applied to the TCR pairs. In a later analysis, false discovery rates were estimated by permuting HLA or CMV assignments 20 times. In a later analysis, co-occurring TCRs were grouped with DBSCAN, and TCRdist sequence similarity was added when clustering was performed within HLA-allele-positive subsets. Repertoires with fewer than 30,000 or more than 120,000 public chains, plus five repertoires with anomalous nucleotide sharing, were excluded from co-occurrence clustering. Held by TCRdb, this immuneACCESS table contains in-frame sequences only and omits some clones. Under half of the omission traces to an unresolved V gene where checked; the cause of the rest is unknown. Clonal size and the V and J genes are those of that table, whereas D and trimming came from the DNA. For this sample there are roughly 100,000 clones; about four fifths appear just once. Approximately 1.3% of the sample is in the top ten clones.

The cohort consisted of hundreds of healthy bone marrow donors. All cohort members were sampled while nominally healthy, although unrecorded immune exposures were likely present. The donor tested CMV seronegative and was one of the 352 seronegative cohort members. Every donor gave a peripheral blood sample, and the peripheral blood mononuclear cells from that sample were used for TCR beta sequencing. Genomic DNA extraction from the blood cell samples was performed with the Qiagen DNeasy Blood Extraction Kit. The chain is assembled from TRBV21-1 and TRBJ2-7; no DNA check was done on the table's D call, TRBD1. TRBV21-1 is a recognized pseudogene. Sequenced material: PBMCs. This receptor was identified in a man aged 40-49 years in good health and CMV-seronegative. CDR3 loop: CAGPPSLRTYEQYF. The base sequence is TGTGCCGGCCCTCCGTCCCTCAGAACCTACGAGCAGTACTTC.